Shown below are 7 T cell receptor beta chains from a single sample sequenced in a study of T cells in women clearing cervical HPV infection. Sequencing used immunoSEQ multiplex PCR; TCRdb keeps in-frame clones, though not all of them. Recorded here are around 41,000 clones; the top ten clones represent 7.6%. The sequenced sample consisted of blood buffy coat. The source is a woman between 18 and 69 years old with a cervical HPV16 infection that either progressed to CIN3+ or cleared (not recorded which).

As to this clone: The CDR3 goes on 3 residues after the read ends, and that part is filled in from the germline J gene. This chain uses TRBV19 with TRBJ2-1, with TRBD1 identical over 11 bases. This CDR3 has 15 residues. The germline gives CDR1 LNHDA, CDR2 SQIVND (reference sequence). V was clipped by 2 bases and J by 8 bases; unmatched bases: 5. CDR3 sequence reads: CASSILGQGDYEQFF. The sequenced part of the CDR3 DNA is TGTGCCAGTAGTATACTGGGACAGGGGGATTATGAG.

In regard to this clone: The read falls 3 residues short of the CDR3 end, and the missing part is taken from the germline J gene. This chain joins TRBV5-1 and TRBJ2-5, with TRBD1 matching over 7 bases. After removal of 2 bases from V and 5 bases from J, the junction contained 9 bases not matched to a gene. Per the germline V gene, CDR1 is SGHRS and CDR2 is YFSETQ. This CDR3 contains 15 residues. The CDR3 sequence: CASSFEGATGETQYF. CDR3 DNA (partial): TGCGCCAGCAGCTTCGAGGGGGCTACGGGGGAGACC.

As to this clone: The read terminates 3 residues ahead of where the CDR3 ends, so the germline J gene completes it. The rearrangement joins TRBV2 to TRBJ1-2; 9 positions match TRBD1. Unmatched junction bases numbered 5, after V lost 5 bases and J lost 4 bases. There are 14 residues in the CDR3. From germline, CDR1 is SNHLY and CDR2 FYNNEI. This CDR3 reads CASSYTGGSYGYTF. Incomplete CDR3 DNA: TGTGCCAGCAGTTATACAGGGGGCAGCTATGGC.

Considering frequency, this clone is medium-sized (0.01 to 0.1%). The sequenced fragment ends 3 residues before the CDR3 boundary, so the rest is inferred from the germline J gene. This rearrangement joins TRBV14 to TRBJ2-6, with no clear D. This CDR3 has 17 amino acids. The V gene's germline CDR1 is SGHDN and CDR2 FVKESK. V lost 0 bases, J lost 4 bases, and 13 bases lay in between. This CDR3 reads CASSQDNILAGANVLTF. The DNA read from the CDR3 is TGTGCCAGCAGCCAAGATAACATTTTGGCCGGGGCCAACGTC.

About this clone: The sequence runs out 3 residues before the end of the CDR3; the remainder is reconstructed from the germline J gene. This rearrangement joins TRBV6-1 to TRBJ1-1; D remains ambiguous. CDR3 size: 15 residues. Germline V lookup: CDR1 MNHNS, CDR2 SASEGT. Trimming took off 2 bases at V and 2 bases at J, with 12 bases between the two ends. The covered CDR3 bases are TGTGCCAGCAGTGAAATGTACAACCCTAACACTGAA. Translating gives CASSEMYNPNTE. The whole CDR3 protein reads CASSEMYNPNTEAFF.

In regard to this clone: The read ends 3 residues early relative to the CDR3; the germline J gene fills the gap. The rearrangement uses TRBV11-1 and TRBJ2-7; TRBD2 matches 7 bases. Per germline, CDR1 SGHAT and CDR2 FQDESV (reference sequence). Unmatched junction bases numbered 5, after V lost 5 bases and J lost 1 base. The CDR3 covers 14 residues. The sequenced CDR3 bases are TGTGCCAGCAGCCCCGGACTAGGTTCCTACGAG. It is translated as CASSPGLGSYE. The CDR3 reads in full as CASSPGLGSYEQYF.

The CDR3: CSARDSVGYGYTF. The sequenced CDR3 bases are TGCAGTGCTAGAGATAGCGTCGGCTATGGC. V usage is TRBV20-1 and J usage is TRBJ1-2; no clear D. The read falls 3 residues short of the CDR3 end, and the missing part is taken from the germline J gene. Germline CDR1 is DFQATT and CDR2 is SNEGSKA (reference sequence). V lost 0 bases and J 4 bases, leaving 9 bases between the germline ends. The CDR3 covers 13 residues.